This T cell receptor (beta chain) appears in the sequencing data of a study of CD8 T cell repertoires and HIV-1 epitope variants. Across the study: Each of Twenty-five Gag and Nef epitope peptides stimulated a separate culture. 1M T cells were kept uncultured as a baseline.

Study-level results: Of under ten antigen-specific beta clonotypes, six appeared to cross-react with escape variants.

Concerning this clone itself: Its antigen remains unknown.

Germline CDR1 is SNHLY and CDR2 is FYNNEI. V shed 1 base and J 1 base; nucleotides not matched to a gene: 4. The CDR3 has 17 amino acids. Some clones are missing from TCRdb's copy, which holds only in-frame ones; the method was immunoSEQ multiplex PCR. Of about 5,500 clones listed, about two thirds are singletons. Sequenced input: cultured CD8+ T cells derived from PBMCs. The chain links TRBV2 to TRBJ2-3; TRBD2 agrees at 11 bases. The TCR was taken from a male donor with HIV. In nucleotides, the CDR3 is TGTGCCAGCAGTGAAGGGACTAGCGGGTGGGGCACAGATACGCAGTATTTT. Amino acid sequence: CASSEGTSGWGTDTQYF.